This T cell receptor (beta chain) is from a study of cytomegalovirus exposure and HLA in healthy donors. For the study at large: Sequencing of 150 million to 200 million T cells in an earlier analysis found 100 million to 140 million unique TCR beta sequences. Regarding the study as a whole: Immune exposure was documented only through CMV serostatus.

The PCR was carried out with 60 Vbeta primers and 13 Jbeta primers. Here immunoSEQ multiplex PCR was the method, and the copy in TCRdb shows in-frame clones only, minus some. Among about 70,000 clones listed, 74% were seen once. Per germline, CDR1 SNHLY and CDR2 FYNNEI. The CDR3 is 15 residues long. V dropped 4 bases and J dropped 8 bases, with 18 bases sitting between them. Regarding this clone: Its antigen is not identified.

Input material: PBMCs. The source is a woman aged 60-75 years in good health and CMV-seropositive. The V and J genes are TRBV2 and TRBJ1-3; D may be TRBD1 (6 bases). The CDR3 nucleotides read TGTGCCAGCAGTGCCTTACGCGGGGAGGGGGACACCATATATTTT. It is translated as CASSALRGEGDTIYF.